The source of this T cell receptor (delta chain) is a study of γδ T cells in repeated Plasmodium falciparum infection. Germline V gene data show CDR1 as TSWWSYY and CDR2 as QGS. The CDR3 consists of 20 residues. At least ten counts were recorded for this clone. TCRdb attributes to this sequence the protein of a much larger clone, which differs from the DNA translation at residue 16; a read error is likely, and the protein displayed is translated from the DNA. Vgamma9/Vdelta2+ and Vdelta2-negative gammadelta T cells were flow-sorted from PBMC for bulk sequencing. TCRdb made new clone calls on the multiplex PCR reads using CATT. Of over 55,000 delta-chain clones listed, 1.5% to 2% are singletons.

This clonotype originated in a pool of human donors (malaria-infected and uninfected, not separated). Source material: gamma-delta T cells from blood. J is TRDJ1 and V is TRDV1, with 8 nucleotides matching TRDD3. Here the CDR3 reads CALGELLWGTSLKYTNKLIF. The CDR3, as DNA: TGTGCTCTTGGGGAGTTACTCTGGGGGACGAGTTTAAAGTACACCAATAAACTCATCTTT.